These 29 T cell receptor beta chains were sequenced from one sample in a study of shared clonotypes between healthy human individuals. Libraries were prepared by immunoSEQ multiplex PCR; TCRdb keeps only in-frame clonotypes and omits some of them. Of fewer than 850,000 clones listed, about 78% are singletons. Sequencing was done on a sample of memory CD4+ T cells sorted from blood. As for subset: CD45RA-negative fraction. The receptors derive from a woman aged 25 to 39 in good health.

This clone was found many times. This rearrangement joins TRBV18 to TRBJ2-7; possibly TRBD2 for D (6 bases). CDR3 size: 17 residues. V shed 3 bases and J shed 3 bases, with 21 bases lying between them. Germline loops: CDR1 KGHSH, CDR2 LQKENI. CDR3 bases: TGTGCCAGCTCACCGACCGGTCGGGGGAGGTCCTTCTACGAGCAGTACTTC. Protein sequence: CASSPTGRGRSFYEQYF.

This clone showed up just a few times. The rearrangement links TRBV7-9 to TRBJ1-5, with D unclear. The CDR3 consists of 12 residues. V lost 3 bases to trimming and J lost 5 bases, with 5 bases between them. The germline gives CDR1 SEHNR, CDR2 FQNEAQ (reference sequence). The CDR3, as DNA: TGTGCCAGCAGCTTTTCGGATCAGCCCCAGCATTTT. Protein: CASSFSDQPQHF.

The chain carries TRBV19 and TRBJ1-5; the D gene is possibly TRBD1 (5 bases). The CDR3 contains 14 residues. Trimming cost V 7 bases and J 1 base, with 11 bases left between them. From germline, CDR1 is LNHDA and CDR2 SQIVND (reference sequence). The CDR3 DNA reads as TGTGCCAGTACCCGGGGGGGGAGCAATCAGCCCCAGCATTTT. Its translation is CASTRGGSNQPQHF.

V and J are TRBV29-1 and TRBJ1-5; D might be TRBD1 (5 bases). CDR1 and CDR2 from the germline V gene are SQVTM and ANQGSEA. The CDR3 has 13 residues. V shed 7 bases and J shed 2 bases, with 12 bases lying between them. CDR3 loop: CSGHGTGNQPQHF. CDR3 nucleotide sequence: TGCAGCGGACACGGGACGGGCAATCAGCCCCAGCATTTT.

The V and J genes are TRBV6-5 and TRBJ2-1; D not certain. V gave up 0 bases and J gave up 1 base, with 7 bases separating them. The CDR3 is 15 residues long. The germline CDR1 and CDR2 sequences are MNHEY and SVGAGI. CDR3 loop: CASSYSPDSYNEQFF. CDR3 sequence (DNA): TGTGCCAGCAGTTACTCGCCGGATTCCTACAATGAGCAGTTCTTC.

CDR3 loop: CASSLVHGGQETQYF. The CDR3 DNA sequence: TGTGCCAGCAGCTTAGTACACGGCGGACAAGAGACCCAGTACTTC. The chain carries TRBV7-9 and TRBJ2-5, with D uncertain. V was pared by 1 base and J by 2 bases, with 11 bases between. Germline-derived CDR1 and CDR2 are SEHNR and FQNEAQ (reference sequence). The CDR3 loop spans 15 amino acids.

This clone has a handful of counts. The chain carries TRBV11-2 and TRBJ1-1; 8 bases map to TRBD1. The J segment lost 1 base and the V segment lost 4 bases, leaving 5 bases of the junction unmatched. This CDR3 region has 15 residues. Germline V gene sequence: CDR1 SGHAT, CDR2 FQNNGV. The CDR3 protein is CASSSSTGGNTEAFF. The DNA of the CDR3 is TGTGCCAGCAGCTCATCCACAGGGGGGAACACTGAAGCTTTCTTT.

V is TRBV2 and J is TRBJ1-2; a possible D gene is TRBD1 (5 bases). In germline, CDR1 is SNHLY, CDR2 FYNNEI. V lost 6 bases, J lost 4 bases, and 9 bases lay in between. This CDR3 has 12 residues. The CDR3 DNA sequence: TGTGCCAGCAGAGGGGATCCCTATGGCTACACCTTC. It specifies CASRGDPYGYTF.

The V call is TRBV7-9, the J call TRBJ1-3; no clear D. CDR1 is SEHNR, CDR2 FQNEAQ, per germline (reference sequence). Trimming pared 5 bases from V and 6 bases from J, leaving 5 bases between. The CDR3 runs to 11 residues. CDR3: CASSQLNTIYF. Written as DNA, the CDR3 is TGTGCCAGCAGCCAGCTAAACACCATATATTTT.

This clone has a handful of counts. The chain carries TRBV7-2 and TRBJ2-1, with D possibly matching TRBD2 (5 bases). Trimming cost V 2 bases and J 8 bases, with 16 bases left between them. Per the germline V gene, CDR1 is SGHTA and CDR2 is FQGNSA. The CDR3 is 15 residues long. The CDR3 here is CASSLWETRADEQFF. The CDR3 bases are TGTGCCAGCAGCTTATGGGAGACACGGGCGGATGAGCAGTTCTTC.

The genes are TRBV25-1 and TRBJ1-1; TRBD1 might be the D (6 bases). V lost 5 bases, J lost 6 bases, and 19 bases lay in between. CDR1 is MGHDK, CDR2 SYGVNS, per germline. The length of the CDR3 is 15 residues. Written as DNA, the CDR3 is TGTGCCAGCAGTCCGGCTGGCAGGGGAGTCCCTGAAGCTTTCTTT. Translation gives CASSPAGRGVPEAFF.

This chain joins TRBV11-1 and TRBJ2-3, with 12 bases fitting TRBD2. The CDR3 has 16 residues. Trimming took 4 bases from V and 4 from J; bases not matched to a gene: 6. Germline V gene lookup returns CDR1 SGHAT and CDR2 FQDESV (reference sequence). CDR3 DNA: TGTGCCAGCAGCTCGCCAACTAGCGGGAGGCCAGATACGCAGTATTTT. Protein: CASSSPTSGRPDTQYF.

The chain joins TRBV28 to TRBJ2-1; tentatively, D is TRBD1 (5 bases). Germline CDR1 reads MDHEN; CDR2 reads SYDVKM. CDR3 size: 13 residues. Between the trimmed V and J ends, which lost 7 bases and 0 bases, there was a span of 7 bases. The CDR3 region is CASTDSSYNEQFF. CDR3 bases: TGTGCCAGCACCGACAGCTCCTACAATGAGCAGTTCTTC.

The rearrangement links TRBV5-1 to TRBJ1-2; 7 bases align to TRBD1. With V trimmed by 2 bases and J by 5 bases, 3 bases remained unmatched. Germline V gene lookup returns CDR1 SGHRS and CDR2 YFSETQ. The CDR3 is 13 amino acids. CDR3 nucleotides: TGCGCCAGCAGCTTCACAGGGGAATATGGCTACACCTTC. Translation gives CASSFTGEYGYTF.

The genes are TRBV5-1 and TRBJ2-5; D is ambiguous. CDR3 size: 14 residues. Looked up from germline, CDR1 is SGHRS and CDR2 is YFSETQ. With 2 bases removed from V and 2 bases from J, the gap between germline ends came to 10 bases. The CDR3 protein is CASSFGSEQETQYF. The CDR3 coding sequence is TGCGCCAGCAGCTTTGGGTCGGAGCAAGAGACCCAGTACTTC.

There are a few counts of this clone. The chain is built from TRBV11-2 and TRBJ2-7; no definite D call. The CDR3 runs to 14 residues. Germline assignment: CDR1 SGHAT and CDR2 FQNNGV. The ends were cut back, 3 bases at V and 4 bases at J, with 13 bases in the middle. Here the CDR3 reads CASSLDVLKYEQYF. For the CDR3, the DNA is TGTGCCAGCAGCTTGGATGTGTTGAAGTACGAGCAGTACTTC. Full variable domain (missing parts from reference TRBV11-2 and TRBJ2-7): EAGVAQSPRYKIIEKRQSVAFWCNPISGHATLYWYQQILGQGPKLLIQFQNNGVVDDSQLPKDRFSAERLKGVDSTLKIQPAKLEDSAVYLCASSLDVLKYEQYFGPGTRLTVT.

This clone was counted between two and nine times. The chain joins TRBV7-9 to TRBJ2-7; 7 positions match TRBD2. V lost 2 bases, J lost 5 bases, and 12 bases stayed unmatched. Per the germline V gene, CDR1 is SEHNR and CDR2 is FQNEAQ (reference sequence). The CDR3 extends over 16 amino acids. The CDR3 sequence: CASSLSVGGPVHEQYF. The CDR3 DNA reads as TGTGCCAGCAGCTTATCAGTGGGAGGGCCGGTCCACGAGCAGTACTTC.

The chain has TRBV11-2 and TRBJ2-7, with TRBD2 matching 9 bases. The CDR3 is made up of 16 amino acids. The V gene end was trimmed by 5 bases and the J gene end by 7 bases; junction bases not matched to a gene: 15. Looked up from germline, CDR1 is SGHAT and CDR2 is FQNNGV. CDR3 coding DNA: TGTGCCAGCAGCCATCCGTGGGTAGCGGGAGCGGGAGAGCAGTACTTC. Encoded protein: CASSHPWVAGAGEQYF. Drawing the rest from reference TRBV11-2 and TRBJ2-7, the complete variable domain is EAGVAQSPRYKIIEKRQSVAFWCNPISGHATLYWYQQILGQGPKLLIQFQNNGVVDDSQLPKDRFSAERLKGVDSTLKIQPAKLEDSAVYLCASSHPWVAGAGEQYFGPGTRLTVT.

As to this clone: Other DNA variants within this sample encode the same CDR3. CDR3: CASSPGTTTGELFF. CDR3 DNA sequence: TGCGCCAGCAGCCCGGGGACTACCACCGGGGAGCTGTTTTTT. V is TRBV5-1 and J is TRBJ2-2; TRBD2 agrees at 7 bases. Germline V CDR1 and CDR2: SGHRS, YFSETQ. The CDR3 has 14 residues. V dropped 4 bases and J dropped 4; count of bases not matched to a gene: 4.

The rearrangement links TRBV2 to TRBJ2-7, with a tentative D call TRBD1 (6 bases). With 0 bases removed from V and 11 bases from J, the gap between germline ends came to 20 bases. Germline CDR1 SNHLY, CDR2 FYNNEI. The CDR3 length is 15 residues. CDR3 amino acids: CASSEARGSLGREYF. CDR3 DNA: TGTGCCAGCAGTGAAGCTAGGGGGTCCCTAGGACGGGAGTACTTC. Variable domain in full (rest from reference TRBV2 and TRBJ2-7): EPEVTQTPSHQVTQMGQEVILRCVPISNHLYFYWYRQILGQKVEFLVSFYNNEISEKSEIFDDQFSVERPDGSNFTLKIRSTKLEDSAMYFCASSEARGSLGREYFGPGTRLTVT.

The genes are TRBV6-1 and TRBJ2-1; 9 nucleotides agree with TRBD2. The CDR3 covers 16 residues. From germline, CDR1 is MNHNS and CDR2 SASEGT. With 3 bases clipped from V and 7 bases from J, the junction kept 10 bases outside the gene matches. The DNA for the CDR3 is TGTGCCAGCAGTGATTCACTAGCGGGCCTAAGGAATGAGCAGTTCTTC. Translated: CASSDSLAGLRNEQFF.

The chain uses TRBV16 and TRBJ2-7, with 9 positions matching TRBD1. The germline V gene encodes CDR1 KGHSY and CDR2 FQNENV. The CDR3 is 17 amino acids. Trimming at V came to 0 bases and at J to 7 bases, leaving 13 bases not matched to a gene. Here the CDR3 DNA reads TGTGCCAGCAGCCAATCAACGCGGACAGGGGCTCTCGGGGAGCAGTACTTC. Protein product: CASSQSTRTGALGEQYF.

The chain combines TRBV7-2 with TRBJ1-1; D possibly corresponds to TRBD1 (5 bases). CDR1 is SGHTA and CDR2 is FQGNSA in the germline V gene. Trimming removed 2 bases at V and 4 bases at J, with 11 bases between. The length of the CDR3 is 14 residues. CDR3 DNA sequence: TGTGCCAGCAGCTTAAGATCCGGGGGCACTGAAGCTTTCTTT. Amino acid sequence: CASSLRSGGTEAFF.

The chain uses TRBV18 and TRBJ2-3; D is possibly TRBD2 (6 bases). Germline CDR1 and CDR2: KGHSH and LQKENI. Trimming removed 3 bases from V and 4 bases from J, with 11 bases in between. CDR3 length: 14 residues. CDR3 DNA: TGTGCCAGCTCACCGAAACTAGCCTCAGATACGCAGTATTTT. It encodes CASSPKLASDTQYF.

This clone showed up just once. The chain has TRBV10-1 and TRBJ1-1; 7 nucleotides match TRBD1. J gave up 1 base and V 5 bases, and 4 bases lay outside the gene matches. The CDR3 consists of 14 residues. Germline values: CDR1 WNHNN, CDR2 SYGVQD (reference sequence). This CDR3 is CASSKDRPNTEAFF. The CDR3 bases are TGCGCCAGCAGTAAGGACAGGCCGAACACTGAAGCTTTCTTT.

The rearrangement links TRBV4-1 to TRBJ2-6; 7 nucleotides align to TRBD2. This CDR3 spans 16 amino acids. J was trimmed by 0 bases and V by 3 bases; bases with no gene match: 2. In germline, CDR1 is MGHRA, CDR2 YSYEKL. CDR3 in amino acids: CASSQAGDSGANVLTF. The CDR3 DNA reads TGCGCCAGCAGCCAGGCGGGAGACTCTGGGGCCAACGTCCTGACTTTC.

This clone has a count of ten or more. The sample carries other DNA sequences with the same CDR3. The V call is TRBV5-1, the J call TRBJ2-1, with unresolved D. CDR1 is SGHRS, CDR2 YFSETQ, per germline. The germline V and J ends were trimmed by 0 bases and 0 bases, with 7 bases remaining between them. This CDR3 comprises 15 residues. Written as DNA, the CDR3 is TGCGCCAGCAGCTTGGACTCTAGCTCCTACAATGAGCAGTTCTTC. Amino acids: CASSLDSSSYNEQFF.

The CDR3 reads CASSSGTGRTTLEQYF. CDR3 bases: TGTGCCAGCAGCTCCGGGACTGGGCGGACGACTTTGGAGCAGTACTTC. The rearrangement joins TRBV28 to TRBJ2-7, with D maybe TRBD2 (6 bases). This CDR3 is 16 amino acids long. Germline V lookup: CDR1 MDHEN, CDR2 SYDVKM. V was trimmed by 6 bases and J by 7 bases, leaving 25 bases between them.

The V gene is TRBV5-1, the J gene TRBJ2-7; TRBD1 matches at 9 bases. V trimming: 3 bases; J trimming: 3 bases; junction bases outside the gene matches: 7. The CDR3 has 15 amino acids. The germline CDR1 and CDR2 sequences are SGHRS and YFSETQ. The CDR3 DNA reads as TGCGCCAGCAGCTACAAACAGGGGGCGGGCTACGAGCAGTACTTC. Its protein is CASSYKQGAGYEQYF.